These 14 T cell receptor beta chains came from one sample sequenced in a study of T cells in Graves' hyperthyroidism and ophthalmopathy. Amplified TCR beta CDR3 regions derived from RNA transcripts. A set of HTBI primers served as the primers for a first-round RT-PCR of the TCR CDR3. TCRdb processed the multiplex PCR reads anew with MiXCR; each CDR3 protein has one entry. The data show approximately 370,000 distinct CDR3 sequences, with 14% to 15% seen just once and about 30% held by the top ten. What was sequenced was blood. The origin of the receptors is a woman aged 25 to 39 with Graves' hyperthyroidism.

In this sample, this clonotype turned up many times. The chain carries TRBV2 and TRBJ2-6; 7 bases line up with TRBD1. With V trimmed by 2 bases and J by 0 bases, 7 bases remained unmatched. The CDR3 consists of 18 residues. Germline V gene lookup returns CDR1 SNHLY and CDR2 FYNNEI. Written as DNA, the CDR3 is TGTGCCAGCAGTGAATACGGGACAGAATTCTCTGGGGCCAACGTCCTGACTTTC. This codes for CASSEYGTEFSGANVLTF.

This chain connects TRBV10-2 to TRBJ2-3; TRBD1 matches at 8 bases. Trimming cost V 6 bases and J 4 bases; bases outside gene matches: 12. CDR3 size: 16 residues. The germline gives CDR1 WSHSY, CDR2 SAAADI. The CDR3 DNA reads TGCGCCAGCAGGGAAAAACCGGGACAGGCGGCAGATACGCAGTATTTT. It is translated as CASREKPGQAADTQYF.

The V and J genes are TRBV18 and TRBJ2-1, with 14 bases identical to TRBD2. J gave up 15 bases and V 5 bases, and 6 bases lay outside the gene matches. The germline CDR1 and CDR2 sequences are KGHSH and LQKENI. This CDR3 is 13 amino acids long. CDR3 residues: CASSSRLAGGPFF. In DNA, the CDR3 is TGTGCCAGCTCATCTCGACTAGCGGGAGGGCCGTTCTTC.

This clonotype was found many times. The gene calls are TRBV2 and TRBJ1-2, with 7 bases fitting TRBD1. Looked up from germline, CDR1 is SNHLY and CDR2 is FYNNEI. The CDR3 contains 14 residues. V lost 6 bases and J lost 2; bases outside the gene matches: 6. CDR3 region: CASRGTVENYGYTF. CDR3 DNA sequence: TGTGCCAGCAGGGGGACAGTGGAGAACTATGGCTACACCTTC.

The chain employs TRBV5-1 and TRBJ2-7; D not resolved. Between the trimmed V and J ends, which lost 4 bases and 3 bases, there was a span of 14 bases. The V gene's germline CDR1 is SGHRS and CDR2 YFSETQ. The CDR3 is 14 amino acids. CDR3 bases: TGCGCCAGCAGCGGTGATAAATCAAACTACGAGCAGTACTTC. It encodes CASSGDKSNYEQYF.

This clonotype was seen many times. J is TRBJ2-5 and V is TRBV6-1; D uncertain. The CDR3 runs to 14 residues. V was shortened by 5 bases and J by 5 bases, with 15 bases between the two germline ends. Germline V gene lookup returns CDR1 MNHNS and CDR2 SASEGT. CDR3 in DNA: TGTGCCAGCAGTTGGACGAAAGGGTACGAGACCCAGTACTTC. Protein: CASSWTKGYETQYF.

The chain couples TRBV24-1 to TRBJ2-3; D is tentatively TRBD1 or TRBD2 (6 bases each). Germline V gene sequence: CDR1 KGHDR, CDR2 SFDVKD. This CDR3 spans 15 amino acids. V was pared by 9 bases and J by 3 bases, with 18 bases between. CDR3: CATFGRGGGTDTQYF. The CDR3 DNA sequence: TGTGCCACCTTTGGACGAGGAGGGGGTACAGATACGCAGTATTTT.

This clonotype was found a few times. The chain is built from TRBV28 and TRBJ2-7, with 10 positions matching TRBD1. Trimming at V came to 4 bases and at J to 9 bases, leaving 15 bases not matched to a gene. There are 16 residues in the CDR3. Germline CDR1 is MDHEN and CDR2 is SYDVKM. The CDR3 reads CASSSPRDRGFHGQYF. The CDR3 region has the DNA TGTGCCAGCAGTTCACCCCGGGACAGGGGTTTCCACGGGCAGTACTTC.

This clonotype was seen ten or more times. This sequence joins TRBV28 and TRBJ1-3; 7 bases align to TRBD1. Germline CDR1 and CDR2: MDHEN and SYDVKM. V lost 2 bases and J lost 0; bases outside the gene matches: 10. The CDR3 extends over 18 amino acids. The CDR3 bases are TGTGCCAGCAGTTTAATGGGGACAGATCATTTCTCTGGAAACACCATATATTTT. It encodes CASSLMGTDHFSGNTIYF.

This clonotype has ten or more counts. The chain recombines TRBV7-9 with TRBJ1-3; D unresolved. The CDR3 has 14 residues. In germline, CDR1 is SEHNR, CDR2 FQNEAQ (reference sequence). The V gene lost 6 bases and the J gene lost 0 bases, with 9 bases spanning the gap. The CDR3 DNA is TGTGCCAGCAGTCCCATCGACTCTGGAAACACCATATATTTT. Translation: CASSPIDSGNTIYF.

This clonotype has at least ten counts. This chain links TRBV27 with TRBJ1-6; D uncertain. V shed 2 bases and J shed 2 bases, with 13 bases lying between them. Germline CDR1 MNHEY, CDR2 SMNVEV (reference sequence). The CDR3 covers 17 residues. The CDR3 region has the DNA TGTGCCAGCAGTTTACTTCTCGGTCAGACCTATAATTCACCCCTCCACTTT. This encodes CASSLLLGQTYNSPLHF.

The sample holds many counts of this clonotype. The genes are TRBV19 and TRBJ2-2; maybe TRBD2 (5 bases). CDR1 LNHDA and CDR2 SQIVND come from the germline V gene (reference sequence). The CDR3 is 14 residues long. Trimming stripped 6 bases from V and 3 bases from J, with 11 bases between. For the CDR3, the DNA is TGTGCCAGTAGGTGGAGCGGCGACACCGGGGAGCTGTTTTTT. It translates to CASRWSGDTGELFF.

This clonotype was counted ten times or more. V and J are TRBV5-5 and TRBJ2-1; tentative D call: TRBD2 (5 bases). This CDR3 spans 16 amino acids. Per germline, CDR1 SGHKS and CDR2 YYEKEE (reference sequence). Trimming stripped 4 bases from V and 4 bases from J, with 18 bases between. The CDR3 region is CASSRRTGIQYNEQFF. The DNA for the CDR3 is TGTGCCAGCAGCCGACGCACCGGGATCCAATACAATGAGCAGTTCTTC.

This clonotype was seen repeatedly, ten times or more. CDR3 nucleotide sequence: TGTGCCAGCAGTGAAAGGCAGGGTGCCTACGAGCAGTACTTC. It is translated as CASSERQGAYEQYF. The chain recombines TRBV6-1 with TRBJ2-7, with D possibly matching TRBD1 (5 bases). Trimming removed 2 bases from V and 2 bases from J, with 10 bases in between. CDR1 and CDR2 from the germline V gene are MNHNS and SASEGT. The CDR3 has 14 amino acids.